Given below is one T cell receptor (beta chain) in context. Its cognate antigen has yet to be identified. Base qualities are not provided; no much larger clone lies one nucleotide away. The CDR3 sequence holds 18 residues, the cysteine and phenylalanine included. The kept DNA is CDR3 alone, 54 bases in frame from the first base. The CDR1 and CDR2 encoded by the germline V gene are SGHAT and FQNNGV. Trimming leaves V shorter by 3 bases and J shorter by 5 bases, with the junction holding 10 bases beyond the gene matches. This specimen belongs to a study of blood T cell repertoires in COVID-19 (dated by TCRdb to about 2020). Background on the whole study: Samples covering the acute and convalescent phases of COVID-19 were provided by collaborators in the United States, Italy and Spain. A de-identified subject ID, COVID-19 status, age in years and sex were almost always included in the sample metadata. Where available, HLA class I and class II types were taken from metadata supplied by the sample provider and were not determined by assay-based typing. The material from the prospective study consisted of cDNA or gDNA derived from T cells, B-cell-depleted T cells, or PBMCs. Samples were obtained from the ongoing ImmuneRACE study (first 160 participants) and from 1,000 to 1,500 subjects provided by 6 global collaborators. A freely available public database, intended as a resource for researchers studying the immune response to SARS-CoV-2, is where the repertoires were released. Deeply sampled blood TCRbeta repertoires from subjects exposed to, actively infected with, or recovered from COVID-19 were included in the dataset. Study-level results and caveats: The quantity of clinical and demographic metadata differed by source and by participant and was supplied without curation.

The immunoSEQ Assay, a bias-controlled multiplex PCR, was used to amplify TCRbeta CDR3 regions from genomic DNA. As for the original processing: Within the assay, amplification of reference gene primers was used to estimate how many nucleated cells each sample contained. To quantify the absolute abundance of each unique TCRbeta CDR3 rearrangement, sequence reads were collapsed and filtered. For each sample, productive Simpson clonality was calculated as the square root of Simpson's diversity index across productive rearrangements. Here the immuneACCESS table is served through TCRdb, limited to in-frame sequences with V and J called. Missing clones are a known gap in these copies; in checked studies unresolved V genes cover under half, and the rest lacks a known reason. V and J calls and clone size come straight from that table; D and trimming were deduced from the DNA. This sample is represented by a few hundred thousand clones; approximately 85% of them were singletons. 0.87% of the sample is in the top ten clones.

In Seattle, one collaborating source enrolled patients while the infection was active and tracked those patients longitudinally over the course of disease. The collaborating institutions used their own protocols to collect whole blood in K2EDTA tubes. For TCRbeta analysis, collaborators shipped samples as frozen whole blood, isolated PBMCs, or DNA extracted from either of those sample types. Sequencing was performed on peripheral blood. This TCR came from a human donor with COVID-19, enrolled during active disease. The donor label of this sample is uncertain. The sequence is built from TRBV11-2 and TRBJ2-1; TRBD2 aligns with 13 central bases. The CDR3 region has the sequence CASSFRPGTSGNHNEQFF. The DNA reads TGTGCCAGCAGCTTCCGGCCCGGGACTAGCGGGAACCACAATGAGCAGTTCTTC.